The rows below give T cell receptor beta chains drawn from one sample of a study of cytomegalovirus exposure and HLA in healthy donors. Measured with immunoSEQ multiplex PCR; TCRdb has only the in-frame clones, and not every one. Here the sample spans approximately 200,000 clones, around nine tenths being singletons. The sequenced sample consisted of PBMCs. The receptor source for this set is a woman aged 18-30 years in good health and CMV-seronegative. The CDR3 runs from the conserved cysteine through the conserved F or W.

v_call cdr3_aa
TRBV6-5 CASSYSQNYNEQFF
TRBV19 CASSIAREAFHTGELFF
TRBV5-1 CASSLGNGQAGRETQYF
TRBV12-5 CASGLNAGVTYGYTF
TRBV15 CATSRDVQGTSPLHF
TRBV7-2 CASSSQVSPSTDTQYF
TRBV5-5 CASSLLDRGPTEAFF
TRBV9 CASSVEGAFYNEQFF
TRBV5-1 CATSAQANTEAFF
TRBV6-1 CASSDGGTPSNQPQHF